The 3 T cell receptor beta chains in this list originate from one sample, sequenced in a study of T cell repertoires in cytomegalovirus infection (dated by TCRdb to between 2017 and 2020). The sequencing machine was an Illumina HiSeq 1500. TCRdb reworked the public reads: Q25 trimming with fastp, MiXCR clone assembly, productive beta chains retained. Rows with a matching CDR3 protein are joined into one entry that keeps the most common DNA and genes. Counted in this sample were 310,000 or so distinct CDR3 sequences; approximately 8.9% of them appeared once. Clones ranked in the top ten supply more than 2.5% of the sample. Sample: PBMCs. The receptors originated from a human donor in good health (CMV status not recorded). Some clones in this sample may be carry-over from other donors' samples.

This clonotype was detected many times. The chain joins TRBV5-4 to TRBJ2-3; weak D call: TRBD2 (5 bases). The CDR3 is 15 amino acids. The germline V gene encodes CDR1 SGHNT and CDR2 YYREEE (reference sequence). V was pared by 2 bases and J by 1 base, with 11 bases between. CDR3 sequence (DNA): TGTGCCAGCAGCTTCTCGGACTGGGGCACAGATACGCAGTATTTT. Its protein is CASSFSDWGTDTQYF.

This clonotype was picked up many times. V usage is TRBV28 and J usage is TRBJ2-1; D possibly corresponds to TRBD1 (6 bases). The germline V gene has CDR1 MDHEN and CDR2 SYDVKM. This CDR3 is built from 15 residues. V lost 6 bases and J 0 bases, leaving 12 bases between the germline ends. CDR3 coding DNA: TGTGCCAGCAGCCCGACAGGCCGCTCCTACAATGAGCAGTTCTTC. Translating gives CASSPTGRSYNEQFF.

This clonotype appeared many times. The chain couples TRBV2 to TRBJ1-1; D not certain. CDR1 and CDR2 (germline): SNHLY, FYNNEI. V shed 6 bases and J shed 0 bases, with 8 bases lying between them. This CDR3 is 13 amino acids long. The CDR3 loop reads CASRVHLNTEAFF. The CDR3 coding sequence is TGTGCCAGCAGGGTCCATTTGAACACTGAAGCTTTCTTT.